The 24 T cell receptor beta chains below come from one sample, sequenced in a study of T cells in localized non-small cell lung cancer. TCRdb keeps only in-frame clones here, not all; method: immunoSEQ multiplex PCR. The sample lists approximately 20,000 clones; around 90% were seen once. The sample was peripheral blood, taken before any cancer treatment. These receptors all come from a male donor at least 60 years old with stage I squamous cell lung carcinoma.

CDR3 protein: CSVPGTDSNQPQHF. For the CDR3, the DNA is TGCAGCGTTCCCGGAACAGATAGCAATCAGCCCCAGCATTTT. The gene calls are TRBV29-1 and TRBJ1-5; no firm D call. CDR1 and CDR2 (germline): SQVTM, ANQGSEA. The CDR3 is 14 residues long. The ends were cut back, 5 bases at V and 0 bases at J, with 11 bases in the middle.

The chain carries TRBV7-2 and TRBJ2-7; the D is unclear. The CDR3 totals 15 residues. With 1 base removed from V and 4 bases from J, the gap between germline ends came to 14 bases. CDR1 and CDR2 (germline): SGHTA, FQGNSA. The CDR3 loop is CASSLVLPGHYEQYF. Written as DNA, the CDR3 is TGTGCCAGCAGCTTAGTCCTACCGGGCCATTACGAGCAGTACTTC.

The chain is built from TRBV6-1 and TRBJ1-2; D is unclear. V was cut by 6 bases and J by 4 bases, with 15 bases left in between. The V gene's germline CDR1 is MNHNS and CDR2 SASEGT. The CDR3 is made up of 14 amino acids. This CDR3 reads CASSLGGVLYGYTF. The CDR3 DNA follows: TGTGCCAGCAGCCTAGGTGGGGTCCTCTATGGCTACACCTTC.

On this clone itself: One end of the junction does not line up with germline, which may come from a read error. The rearrangement joins TRBV7-3 to TRBJ2-5, with 11 bases matching TRBD1. This CDR3 has 15 residues. Looked up from germline, CDR1 is SGHTA and CDR2 is FQGTGA. CDR3 amino acids: CASSLGGTGGRPMHF. The CDR3 nucleotides read TGTGCCAGCAGCTTGGGCGGGACAGGGGGGAGGCCGATGCACTTC.

The chain carries TRBV19 and TRBJ2-6, with D perhaps matching TRBD2 (6 bases). V shed 5 bases and J shed 0 bases, with 11 bases lying between them. CDR3 length: 16 amino acids. Germline V lookup: CDR1 LNHDA, CDR2 SQIVND (reference sequence). CDR3 residues: CASSEGLFSGANVLTF. CDR3 DNA: TGTGCCAGTAGTGAGGGACTCTTCTCTGGGGCCAACGTCCTGACTTTC.

The V call is TRBV7-8, the J call TRBJ1-5; tentative D call: TRBD1 (5 bases). The V end lost 2 bases, the J end lost 2 bases, and 19 bases lay between the germline ends. Germline-derived CDR1 and CDR2 are SGHVS and FQNEAQ. The CDR3 contains 18 residues. The CDR3 DNA follows: TGTGCCAGCAGCTTAATGGCGGGCGTGGGGACGGGCAATCAGCCCCAGCATTTT. Its translation: CASSLMAGVGTGNQPQHF.

The chain is built from TRBV9 and TRBJ1-4; possibly TRBD1 for D (5 bases). In germline, CDR1 is SGDLS, CDR2 YYNGEE. The CDR3 covers 16 residues. The V end lost 5 bases, the J end lost 6 bases, and 20 bases lay between the germline ends. CDR3 region: CASSRASGGTHEKLFF. CDR3 in DNA: TGTGCCAGCAGTAGGGCATCGGGAGGGACCCATGAAAAACTGTTTTTT.

In nucleotides, the CDR3 is TGTGCCAGCAGCCAGGGGGACAGGGGGCGCTTGGAGACCCAGTACTTC. This codes for CASSQGDRGRLETQYF. This sequence joins TRBV14 and TRBJ2-5, with 12 positions matching TRBD1. The V segment lost 3 bases and the J segment 5 bases; nucleotides outside the gene matches: 7. This CDR3 region has 16 residues. Germline loops: CDR1 SGHDN, CDR2 FVKESK.

The chain links TRBV18 to TRBJ2-1, with 7 bases lining up with TRBD2. The V gene's germline CDR1 is KGHSH and CDR2 LQKENI. CDR3 length: 12 residues. Germline trimming cut 2 bases from V and 8 bases from J; bases unmatched to any gene: 0. The DNA of the CDR3 is TGTGCCAGCTCACCAAGCGGGGATGAGCAGTTCTTC. Translating gives CASSPSGDEQFF.

This clone has just one count. The chain carries TRBV5-5 and TRBJ2-1; 8 nucleotides line up with TRBD1. Losses at the gene ends were 0 bases for V and 1 base for J; bases not matched to a gene: 6. CDR1 and CDR2 from the germline V gene are SGHKS and YYEKEE (reference sequence). The CDR3 runs to 17 residues. CDR3 protein: CASSLAWTGISYNEQFF. CDR3 coding DNA: TGTGCCAGCAGCTTGGCGTGGACAGGGATATCCTACAATGAGCAGTTCTTC.

This clone came up once. The chain combines TRBV28 with TRBJ1-2, with 7 positions matching TRBD1. The CDR3 totals 15 residues. With 3 bases clipped from V and 8 bases from J, the junction kept 12 bases outside the gene matches. Germline-derived CDR1 and CDR2 are MDHEN and SYDVKM. The CDR3 region is CASSLSSFTGDGYTF. CDR3 coding DNA: TGTGCCAGCAGTTTGTCATCTTTTACAGGGGACGGCTACACCTTC.

Notes on this clone: This specimen includes other DNA sequences encoding the same CDR3. The chain is built from TRBV14 and TRBJ2-3; D call uncertain. Germline V gene lookup returns CDR1 SGHDN and CDR2 FVKESK. V was pared by 3 bases and J by 2 bases, with 0 bases between. The CDR3 has 11 residues. The CDR3 nucleotides read TGTGCCAGCAGCCACACAGATACGCAGTATTTT. The encoded protein is CASSHTDTQYF.

This chain links TRBV2 with TRBJ2-5; D is possibly TRBD1 (5 bases). The CDR3 is made up of 14 amino acids. Germline V gene lookup returns CDR1 SNHLY and CDR2 FYNNEI. V lost 7 bases and J 5 bases, leaving 17 bases between the germline ends. CDR3 coding DNA: TGTGCCAGCAATGACAGACTGATCGGGGAGACCCAGTACTTC. Its translation is CASNDRLIGETQYF.

V is TRBV29-1 and J is TRBJ1-2; 8 bases are shared with TRBD1. There are 15 residues in the CDR3. Trimming cost V 5 bases and J 3 bases; bases outside gene matches: 11. Germline assignment: CDR1 SQVTM and CDR2 ANQGSEA. In nucleotides, the CDR3 is TGCAGCGTTAAGCCGACAGGGGAAATTGACTATGGCTACACCTTC. It translates to CSVKPTGEIDYGYTF.

A note on this clone: In the same sample, other DNA sequences code for this CDR3. The gene calls are TRBV7-9 and TRBJ2-2, with D perhaps TRBD2 (6 bases). Looked up from germline, CDR1 is SEHNR and CDR2 is FQNEAQ (reference sequence). V gave up 6 bases and J gave up 5 bases, with 19 bases separating them. This CDR3 is 16 amino acids long. CDR3 amino acids: CASSRRGREHTGELFF. In nucleotides, the CDR3 is TGTGCCAGCAGTCGGCGTGGTCGGGAGCATACCGGGGAGCTGTTTTTT.

The chain has TRBV2 and TRBJ1-1; 7 nucleotides match TRBD1. This CDR3 has 14 residues. The V segment lost 4 bases and the J segment 4 bases; nucleotides outside the gene matches: 6. The germline V gene has CDR1 SNHLY and CDR2 FYNNEI. The CDR3 DNA is TGTGCCAGCAGTGTGACAGGGTTAGGCACTGAAGCTTTCTTT. Protein: CASSVTGLGTEAFF.

The rearrangement links TRBV5-1 to TRBJ2-1; D not certain. The CDR3 is 12 amino acids. The V gene lost 0 bases and the J gene lost 3 bases, with 1 base spanning the gap. CDR1 and CDR2 from the germline V gene are SGHRS and YFSETQ. The DNA of the CDR3 is TGCGCCAGCAGCTTGGACTACAATGAGCAGTTCTTC. This codes for CASSLDYNEQFF.

The gene calls are TRBV7-9 and TRBJ1-5, with D possibly TRBD1 on 6 matching bases. Trimming took 3 bases from V and 9 from J, leaving 9 bases between them. Germline V gene data show CDR1 as SEHNR and CDR2 as FQNEAQ (reference sequence). The CDR3 is 12 amino acids. The DNA of the CDR3 is TGTGCCAGCAGCTTCGGGGGGCGGCCCCAGCATTTT. Residues: CASSFGGRPQHF.

This clone was counted only a few times. The chain joins TRBV21-1 to TRBJ1-4. TRBV21-1 is labeled a pseudogene. This CDR3 is built from 17 residues. CDR3 protein: CASSSQIPGPTNEKLFF. In DNA, the CDR3 is TGTGCCAGCAGCTCCCAGATTCCGGGACCAACTAATGAAAAACTGTTTTTT.

V is TRBV29-1 and J is TRBJ1-2; unclear D gene. This CDR3 has 13 residues. The V gene lost 3 bases and the J gene lost 0 bases, with 8 bases spanning the gap. Germline CDR1 SQVTM, CDR2 ANQGSEA. Here the CDR3 DNA reads TGCAGCGTTGACGACGGACCTAACTATGGCTACACCTTC. It translates to CSVDDGPNYGYTF.

The chain carries TRBV27 and TRBJ2-4; 7 bases match TRBD1. Trimming cost V 2 bases and J 0 bases; bases outside gene matches: 4. CDR3 length: 16 amino acids. Germline V CDR1 and CDR2: MNHEY, SMNVEV (reference sequence). CDR3 protein: CASSLLGTEAKNIQYF. The CDR3 nucleotides are TGTGCCAGCAGTTTACTTGGGACAGAAGCCAAAAACATTCAGTACTTC.

This rearrangement joins TRBV5-1 to TRBJ1-2; a possible D gene is TRBD1 (6 bases). This CDR3 has 12 residues. Trimming shortened V by 0 bases and J by 8 bases, and 8 bases separated the two germline ends. Per germline, CDR1 SGHRS and CDR2 YFSETQ. CDR3 DNA sequence: TGCGCCAGCAGCTTGGACAGGGTAGGCTACACCTTC. This encodes CASSLDRVGYTF.

The CDR3 DNA reads as TGTGCCAGCAGCATAACCCACTACAATGAGCAGTTCTTC. Translating gives CASSITHYNEQFF. The chain carries TRBV6-6 and TRBJ2-1; no reliable D call. V was pared by 6 bases and J by 3 bases, with 9 bases between. Looked up from germline, CDR1 is MNHNY and CDR2 is SVGAGI (reference sequence). This CDR3 contains 13 residues.

The chain links TRBV19 to TRBJ1-5, with D perhaps TRBD1 (5 bases). Trimming shortened V by 7 bases and J by 4 bases, and 8 bases separated the two germline ends. The CDR3 has 12 amino acids. In germline, CDR1 is LNHDA, CDR2 SQIVND (reference sequence). For the CDR3, the DNA is TGTGCCAGTACTAGGGGAAATCAGCCCCAGCATTTT. Protein sequence: CASTRGNQPQHF.